This TCR beta chain was sequenced during a study of CD8 T cells in ankylosing spondylitis. Study results and limitations: Some motif variants were previously reported in reactive arthritis synovial fluid and blood. There was a TCR beta motif, made of fewer than 10 highly homologous variants, that appeared characteristic of ankylosing spondylitis blood.

The CDR3 totals 12 residues. The germline gives CDR1 SGHDT, CDR2 YYEEEE. TCRdb re-analysed the 5' RACE reads in MiXCR, keeping a single row per CDR3 protein. The sample lists over 600,000 distinct CDR3 sequences; around 19% were seen once. A note on this clonotype: Its target is not known. At one end, the junction sequence differs from germline, possibly due to a read error.

This chain joins TRBV5-6 and TRBJ2-7; D is unclear. The specimen sequenced was blood, either unsorted or a sorted T cell fraction (not recorded which). This sequence originates from a male donor with ankylosing spondylitis. The CDR3 nucleotides are TGTGCCAGCAGCTTGGAAGGGAACGAGCAGTGCTTC. The encoded protein is CASSLEGNEQCF.